One and the same sample provided the 25 T cell receptor beta chains below, sequenced in a study of T cells after yellow fever vaccination. TCRdb fed the 5' RACE reads into MiXCR, producing one record per CDR3 protein. The data contain roughly 150,000 distinct CDR3 sequences, under 7.5% of them seen just once; the ten biggest clones take up 2.5% to 3%. Here the sequenced sample was CD4+ T cells sorted from PBMCs, taken about 5 days after the first yellow fever vaccination. All receptors derive from a man aged 18 to 30 who received the YFV17D yellow fever vaccine.

This clonotype showed up many times. The chain has TRBV6-1 and TRBJ2-3, with D perhaps matching TRBD1 or TRBD2 (5 bases each). The V end was cut by 10 bases, the J end by 5 bases, with 19 bases between. The CDR3 loop spans 14 amino acids. The germline CDR1 and CDR2 sequences are MNHNS and SASEGT. The CDR3 protein is CATTQRDLGDTQYF. CDR3 DNA: TGTGCCACTACCCAGAGGGACCTAGGAGATACGCAGTATTTT.

This clonotype was picked up a small number of times. The chain uses TRBV29-1 and TRBJ1-1; D not resolved. CDR1 and CDR2 (germline): SQVTM, ANQGSEA. CDR3 length: 15 amino acids. Trimming pared 1 base from V and 3 bases from J, leaving 15 bases between. CDR3 residues: CSVEGGFGSDTEAFF. DNA for the CDR3: TGCAGCGTTGAAGGTGGTTTTGGCTCCGACACTGAAGCTTTCTTT.

This clonotype was counted at least ten times. The rearrangement joins TRBV5-1 to TRBJ1-1; 7 nucleotides agree with TRBD1. J lost 1 base, V lost 4 bases, and 7 bases had no gene match. Germline V gives CDR1 SGHRS, CDR2 YFSETQ. The CDR3 contains 15 residues. The CDR3 reads CASSPIGTANTEAFF. For the CDR3, the DNA is TGCGCCAGCAGCCCGATCGGGACAGCGAACACTGAAGCTTTCTTT.

This clonotype was seen many times. The V gene is TRBV24-1, the J gene TRBJ2-3, with D perhaps assigned TRBD1 or TRBD2 (5 bases each). Germline assignment: CDR1 KGHDR and CDR2 SFDVKD. The V gene lost 2 bases and the J gene lost 0 bases, with 11 bases spanning the gap. The CDR3 covers 16 residues. The CDR3, as DNA: TGTGCCACCAGTGATTCCGGGACGGCTAGCACAGATACGCAGTATTTT. This translates into CATSDSGTASTDTQYF.

This clonotype has a count of ten or more. V is TRBV7-2 and J is TRBJ1-2; D perhaps matches TRBD1 (6 bases). Per the germline V gene, CDR1 is SGHTA and CDR2 is FQGNSA. This CDR3 region has 14 residues. Trimming pared 4 bases from V and 6 bases from J, leaving 15 bases between. The CDR3 region has the DNA TGTGCCAGCAGCTCCGGGTACAGGGAGCATGGCTACACCTTC. Encoded protein: CASSSGYREHGYTF.

The J gene is TRBJ2-2, the V gene TRBV12-3 or TRBV12-4, with 10 bases identical to TRBD2. V dropped 6 bases and J dropped 8; count of bases not matched to a gene: 12. This CDR3 spans 16 amino acids. The CDR3 sequence is CASSPNGLAVGGELFF. CDR3 in DNA: TGTGCCAGCAGCCCTAATGGACTAGCGGTAGGGGGGGAGCTGTTTTTT.

Many counts were recorded for this clonotype. The gene calls are TRBV27 and TRBJ2-3; 7 nucleotides match TRBD1. Trimming at V came to 4 bases and at J to 0 bases, leaving 4 bases not matched to a gene. The CDR3 runs 15 residues. The germline gives CDR1 MNHEY, CDR2 SMNVEV (reference sequence). The CDR3 is CASSSPGGSTDTQYF. The CDR3 DNA follows: TGTGCCAGCAGTTCTCCAGGGGGAAGCACAGATACGCAGTATTTT.

Many counts were recorded for this clonotype. The chain has TRBV9 and TRBJ2-3; 9 bases line up with TRBD2. In germline, CDR1 is SGDLS, CDR2 YYNGEE. CDR3 length equals 16 residues. V lost 0 bases, J lost 1 base, and 3 bases stayed unmatched. The CDR3 DNA is TGTGCCAGCAGCGTAGCAGCTAGCGGGGGCACAGATACGCAGTATTTT. This sequence encodes CASSVAASGGTDTQYF.

This clonotype was seen at least ten times. The V call is TRBV7-2, the J call TRBJ2-2; 10 bases are shared with TRBD1. The germline CDR1 and CDR2 sequences are SGHTA and FQGNSA. CDR3 size: 16 residues. V lost 5 bases, J lost 5 bases, and 8 bases stayed unmatched. This chain's CDR3 is CASSPGDRGRTGELFF. CDR3 nucleotide sequence: TGTGCCAGCAGCCCCGGGGACAGGGGACGAACCGGGGAGCTGTTTTTT.

This clonotype was seen only a few times. This chain connects TRBV11-2 to TRBJ2-5; perhaps TRBD2 as D (6 bases). This CDR3 is 15 amino acids long. V lost 5 bases and J lost 5, with 18 bases in between. The germline CDR1 and CDR2 sequences are SGHAT and FQNNGV. The CDR3 region is CASSLDRLVRETQYF. The CDR3 region has the DNA TGTGCCAGCAGCCTTGACAGACTAGTCCGTGAGACCCAGTACTTC.

Note on this clonotype: A clone one base away is much larger, so this may be a read error. The V call is TRBV5-1, the J call TRBJ2-5; 7 bases align to TRBD2. The CDR3 runs to 17 residues. Germline V lookup: CDR1 SGHRS, CDR2 YFSETQ. For the CDR3, the DNA is TGCGCCAGCAGCTCGATCTCTGGCGGCGGGGGTAAGGAGAACCAGTACTTC. Its translation: CASSSISGGGGKENQYF.

This clonotype was detected only a few times. V is TRBV5-6 and J is TRBJ1-2, with D unclear. V was shortened by 1 base and J by 2 bases, with 9 bases between the two germline ends. Germline loops: CDR1 SGHDT, CDR2 YYEEEE. CDR3 size: 14 residues. CDR3 sequence (DNA): TGTGCCAGCAGCTTGAGGTCGGAGAACTATGGCTACACCTTC. Translation gives CASSLRSENYGYTF. The full variable domain, its missing parts supplied by reference TRBV5-6 and TRBJ1-2, is DAGVTQSPTHLIKTRGQQVTLRCSPKSGHDTVSWYQQALGQGPQFIFQYYEEEERQRGNFPDRFSGHQFPNYSSELNVNALLLGDSALYLCASSLRSENYGYTFGSGTRLTVV.

The V gene is TRBV10-3, the J gene TRBJ1-6, with 7 bases lining up with TRBD1. The trim removed 6 bases at V and 7 bases at J, leaving 6 bases unmatched. From germline, CDR1 is ENHRY and CDR2 SYGVKD. The CDR3 has 14 amino acids. CDR3 amino acids: CAIRPGQLNSPLHF. DNA for the CDR3: TGTGCCATCAGACCGGGACAGCTAAATTCACCCCTCCACTTT.

Only a few counts were recorded for this clonotype. At one boundary the junction diverges from the germline segment, which might be a read error. The rearrangement uses TRBV5-1 and TRBJ2-1, with D possibly being TRBD1 or TRBD2 (5 bases each). Germline loops: CDR1 SGHRS, CDR2 YFSETQ. There are 13 residues in the CDR3. CDR3 coding DNA: TGCGCCAGCACCACCGGGACGTACAGTGAGCAGTTCTTC. It specifies CASTTGTYSEQFF.

This clonotype was detected many times. V gene TRBV10-3 combines with J gene TRBJ2-7, with TRBD2 as a possible D gene (5 bases). The CDR3 covers 12 residues. V was trimmed by 9 bases and J by 6 bases, leaving 15 bases between them. CDR1 is ENHRY and CDR2 is SYGVKD in the germline V gene. The CDR3 region has the DNA TGTGCCATGGGTCACCCCGGAGGCGAGCAGTACTTC. Encoded protein: CAMGHPGGEQYF.

Ten or more counts support this clonotype. The rearrangement uses TRBV6-5 and TRBJ2-4; a weak D match, TRBD1 (6 bases). Trimming pared 0 bases from V and 7 bases from J, leaving 16 bases between. The CDR3 covers 16 residues. Germline lookup yields CDR1 MNHEY and CDR2 SVGAGI. This chain's CDR3 is CASSYSLGGARNIQYF. As DNA, the CDR3 is TGTGCCAGCAGTTACTCTTTAGGGGGTGCGCGGAACATTCAGTACTTC.

There are a few counts of this clonotype. The gene calls are TRBV7-2 and TRBJ2-7, with D possibly being TRBD1 (5 bases). The V gene lost 1 base and the J gene lost 5 bases, with 12 bases spanning the gap. In germline, CDR1 is SGHTA, CDR2 FQGNSA. This CDR3 is 14 amino acids long. The CDR3 nucleotides read TGTGCCAGCAGCTTAGTATCCAGGGCCCACGAGCAGTACTTC. Translated: CASSLVSRAHEQYF.

The rearrangement joins TRBV7-3 to TRBJ2-3; D might be TRBD2 (6 bases). This CDR3 has 15 amino acids. Trimming took off 5 bases at V and 6 bases at J, with 18 bases between the two ends. Germline CDR1 is SGHTA and CDR2 is FQGTGA. CDR3 coding DNA: TGTGCCAGCAGCGGAGGGCCAGGGAGTGTTGATACGCAGTATTTT. As protein: CASSGGPGSVDTQYF.

This rearrangement joins TRBV7-2 to TRBJ2-3; unclear D gene. Trimming took off 6 bases at V and 4 bases at J, with 17 bases between the two ends. The CDR3 length is 15 residues. The V gene's germline CDR1 is SGHTA and CDR2 FQGNSA. This CDR3 is CASRRNTWAPDTQYF. The CDR3 DNA is TGTGCCAGCAGAAGAAACACTTGGGCTCCAGATACGCAGTATTTT.

This clonotype was picked up a small number of times. The rearrangement joins TRBV10-3 to TRBJ2-2; D may be TRBD1 or TRBD2 (5 bases each). The CDR3 spans 15 residues. In germline, CDR1 is ENHRY, CDR2 SYGVKD. Trimming cost V 4 bases and J 7 bases, with 16 bases left between them. The CDR3 protein is CAISVRGPGGGELFF. The CDR3 region has the DNA TGTGCCATCAGTGTGAGGGGCCCCGGTGGCGGGGAGCTGTTTTTT.

This clonotype was counted ten times or more. The genes are TRBV29-1 and TRBJ1-5; D gene uncertain. Trimming shortened V by 4 bases and J by 7 bases, and 11 bases separated the two germline ends. From germline, CDR1 is SQVTM and CDR2 ANQGSEA. This CDR3 contains 12 residues. The CDR3 sequence: CSVAQMGQPQHF. In DNA, the CDR3 is TGCAGCGTTGCCCAGATGGGGCAGCCCCAGCATTTT.

This clonotype was recorded at least ten times. The V gene is TRBV20-1, the J gene TRBJ1-2; the D gene is possibly TRBD1 (5 bases). Trimming left V 3 bases short and J 6 bases short, with 11 bases between. Germline-derived CDR1 and CDR2 are DFQATT and SNEGSKA (reference sequence). This CDR3 is built from 12 residues. The CDR3 reads CSASTGSNGYTF. Here the CDR3 DNA reads TGCAGTGCTAGTACAGGTTCGAATGGCTACACCTTC.

In its sample, this clonotype was seen many times. The CDR3 region has the DNA TGTGCCAGCAGTTTAGAAGCATTCGACAATGAGCAGTTCTTC. It codes for CASSLEAFDNEQFF. V usage is TRBV12-3 or TRBV12-4 and J usage is TRBJ2-1; no definite D call. V shed 1 base and J shed 5 bases, with 9 bases lying between them. The CDR3 sequence is 14 residues long.

This clonotype was recorded a few times. This chain joins TRBV5-1 and TRBJ2-5; the D gene is possibly TRBD2 (6 bases). The CDR3 sequence is 15 residues long. Trimming removed 4 bases at V and 5 bases at J, with 18 bases between. Looked up from germline, CDR1 is SGHRS and CDR2 is YFSETQ. The CDR3: CASSISGTLGETQYF. The DNA for the CDR3 is TGCGCCAGCAGCATTAGCGGCACCTTGGGGGAGACCCAGTACTTC.

This clonotype was seen repeatedly, ten times or more. The chain is built from TRBV5-1 and TRBJ2-7; a possible D gene is TRBD2 (6 bases). Trimming shortened V by 0 bases and J by 0 bases, and 10 bases separated the two germline ends. Germline V gene sequence: CDR1 SGHRS, CDR2 YFSETQ. CDR3 length equals 15 residues. The CDR3 DNA reads TGCGCCAGCAGCTTGGCCGTCGGGAGCTCCTACGAGCAGTACGTC. Protein product: CASSLAVGSSYEQYV.